The 24 T cell receptor beta chains reported below all come from one sample, sequenced in a study of blood T cell repertoires in COVID-19. Assay used: immunoSEQ multiplex PCR; TCRdb lists only in-frame clones, some missing. The top ten hold 6.5% to 9.5% of the sample, which has around 290,000 clones, 87% seen once. Sequencing used peripheral blood. These receptor sequences come from a woman aged 45-65 years who had recovered from COVID-19.

The CDR3 DNA follows: TGTGCCAGCAGCTCCGGAGGAGGGTCCTACAATGAGCAGTTCTTC. Amino acid sequence: CASSSGGGSYNEQFF. The chain is built from TRBV6-5 and TRBJ2-1, with D perhaps TRBD2 (6 bases). CDR1 MNHEY and CDR2 SVGAGI come from the germline V gene. V was pared by 6 bases and J by 1 base, with 13 bases between. The CDR3 extends over 15 amino acids.

The V and J genes are TRBV28 and TRBJ1-3; a weak D match, TRBD1 (6 bases). CDR1 is MDHEN and CDR2 is SYDVKM in the germline V gene. This CDR3 is 16 amino acids long. V lost 6 bases and J 4 bases, leaving 19 bases between the germline ends. CDR3 residues: CASRIQGFGTGNTIYF. The DNA for the CDR3 is TGTGCCAGCAGAATCCAGGGCTTCGGGACAGGAAACACCATATATTTT.

This sequence joins TRBV11-3 and TRBJ2-3; D perhaps matches TRBD2 (6 bases). The CDR3 runs to 12 residues. V was trimmed by 5 bases and J by 5 bases, leaving 8 bases between them. Germline CDR1 reads SGHNT; CDR2 reads YENEEA. The CDR3 nucleotides are TGTGCCAGCAGCCGCGGGATAGATACGCAGTATTTT. Amino acids: CASSRGIDTQYF.

The rearrangement links TRBV11-2 to TRBJ1-2, with 9 nucleotides matching TRBD1. With 5 bases clipped from V and 7 bases from J, the junction kept 8 bases outside the gene matches. CDR1 and CDR2 (germline): SGHAT, FQNNGV. The CDR3 is 14 residues long. In nucleotides, the CDR3 is TGTGCCAGCAGCACACAGGGGGCTAGGAGTGGCTACACCTTC. Translating gives CASSTQGARSGYTF. Full variable domain (missing parts from reference TRBV11-2 and TRBJ1-2): EAGVAQSPRYKIIEKRQSVAFWCNPISGHATLYWYQQILGQGPKLLIQFQNNGVVDDSQLPKDRFSAERLKGVDSTLKIQPAKLEDSAVYLCASSTQGARSGYTFGSGTRLTVV.

The gene calls are TRBV7-2 and TRBJ2-1; the match to TRBD2 covers 7 bases. With 6 bases clipped from V and 7 bases from J, the junction kept 9 bases outside the gene matches. The germline V gene has CDR1 SGHTA and CDR2 FQGNSA. The CDR3 runs to 14 residues. The CDR3 is CASREVVGGNEQFF. The CDR3 bases are TGTGCCAGCAGGGAGGTGGTGGGAGGGAATGAGCAGTTCTTC. Together with reference TRBV7-2 and TRBJ2-1, the CDR3 gives the full variable domain: GAGVSQSPSNKVTEKGKDVELRCDPISGHTALYWYRQSLGQGLEFLIYFQGNSAPDKSGLPSDRFSAERTGGSVSTLTIQRTQQEDSAVYLCASREVVGGNEQFFGPGTRLTVL.

This clone was recorded only once. The chain recombines TRBV30 with TRBJ2-7; TRBD1 aligns across 7 bases. The CDR3 is made up of 13 amino acids. J gave up 6 bases and V 5 bases, and 10 bases lay outside the gene matches. CDR1 is GTSNPN and CDR2 is SVGIG in the germline V gene (reference sequence). Here the CDR3 DNA reads TGTGCCTGGGCTCAGGGGGAAGTCGGCGAGCAGTACTTC. Its protein is CAWAQGEVGEQYF.

The chain employs TRBV19 and TRBJ2-1; TRBD1 is a possible D gene (6 bases). This CDR3 spans 15 amino acids. V was cut by 4 bases and J by 5 bases, with 15 bases left in between. In germline, CDR1 is LNHDA, CDR2 SQIVND (reference sequence). The CDR3 is CASSTPGTINNEQFF. CDR3 bases: TGTGCCAGTAGTACCCCCGGGACAATCAACAATGAGCAGTTCTTC.

The rearrangement uses TRBV19 and TRBJ1-1, with D possibly TRBD1 on 6 matching bases. Trimming took 7 bases from V and 1 from J, leaving 13 bases between them. The CDR3 covers 14 residues. Germline CDR1 reads LNHDA; CDR2 reads SQIVND (reference sequence). The CDR3 reads CASKNREGNTEAFF. DNA for the CDR3: TGTGCCAGTAAAAACAGGGAGGGGAACACTGAAGCTTTCTTT.

The chain uses TRBV30 and TRBJ1-5; TRBD1 matches at 7 bases. Looked up from germline, CDR1 is GTSNPN and CDR2 is SVGIG (reference sequence). The CDR3 consists of 13 residues. CDR3 loop: CGWDGTGNQPQHF. In DNA, the CDR3 is TGTGGATGGGACGGGACAGGCAATCAGCCCCAGCATTTT.

The genes are TRBV7-2 and TRBJ1-1; D is unresolved. The length of the CDR3 is 13 residues. Germline CDR1 and CDR2: SGHTA and FQGNSA. Trimming cost V 5 bases and J 7 bases, with 14 bases left between them. CDR3 coding DNA: TGTGCCAGCAGCCGATCGAGGGATGGTGAAGCTTTCTTT. Translating gives CASSRSRDGEAFF.

V usage is TRBV6-1 and J usage is TRBJ2-5, with TRBD2 matching 9 bases. This CDR3 has 17 amino acids. CDR1 is MNHNS and CDR2 is SASEGT in the germline V gene. Germline trimming cut 4 bases from V and 5 bases from J; bases unmatched to any gene: 14. The CDR3, as DNA: TGTGCCAGCAGTGTACCGTTGGGGCTAGCGGGATCTGAGACCCAGTACTTC. Its translation: CASSVPLGLAGSETQYF.

V gene TRBV15 combines with J gene TRBJ2-5; 10 nucleotides match TRBD2. The V segment lost 0 bases and the J segment 5 bases; nucleotides outside the gene matches: 6. The CDR3 runs 16 residues. Germline loops: CDR1 LNHNV, CDR2 YYDKDF (reference sequence). DNA of the CDR3: TGTGCCACCAGCAGAGATTTACTAGCGGGGATGGAGACCCAGTACTTC. It encodes CATSRDLLAGMETQYF. Based on the CDR3 plus reference TRBV15 and TRBJ2-5, the full variable domain is DAMVIQNPRYQVTQFGKPVTLSCSQTLNHNVMYWYQQKSSQAPKLLFHYYDKDFNNEADTPDNFQSRRPNTSFCFLDIRSPGLGDTAMYLCATSRDLLAGMETQYFGPGTRLLVL.

This chain uses TRBV25-1 with TRBJ1-4, with a possible D match to TRBD1 (5 bases). Germline lookup yields CDR1 MGHDK and CDR2 SYGVNS. The V and J ends lost 1 base and 7 bases respectively, with 22 bases between them. CDR3 length: 18 amino acids. The CDR3 here is CASSEWAGGVGSGEKLFF. The CDR3 coding sequence is TGTGCCAGCAGTGAATGGGCCGGGGGGGTCGGGAGTGGTGAAAAACTGTTTTTT. Full variable domain (remainder filled in from reference TRBV25-1 and TRBJ1-4): EADIYQTPRYLVIGTGKKITLECSQTMGHDKMYWYQQDPGMELHLIHYSYGVNSTEKGDLSSESTVSRIRTEHFPLTLESARPSHTSQYLCASSEWAGGVGSGEKLFFGSGTQLSVL.

The DNA for the CDR3 is TGTGCCAGCTCACCTCAGACAGACTACTATGGCTACACCTTC. Encoded protein: CASSPQTDYYGYTF. The chain recombines TRBV18 with TRBJ1-2; possible D gene TRBD1, 5 bases. Looked up from germline, CDR1 is KGHSH and CDR2 is LQKENI. The germline V and J ends were trimmed by 3 bases and 3 bases, with 11 bases remaining between them. The CDR3 consists of 14 residues.

The chain has TRBV7-3 and TRBJ2-3; D is possibly TRBD2 (5 bases). V lost 4 bases, J lost 3 bases, and 17 bases lay in between. There are 16 residues in the CDR3. Germline loops: CDR1 SGHTA, CDR2 FQGTGA. The CDR3 loop is CASSSGLASLTDTQYF. Here the CDR3 DNA reads TGTGCCAGCAGCTCCGGACTGGCGTCGTTAACAGATACGCAGTATTTT.

This chain uses TRBV4-3 with TRBJ2-1; no definite D call. The CDR3 is 15 amino acids. Germline CDR1 LGHNA, CDR2 YSLEER. V gave up 3 bases and J gave up 2 bases, with 11 bases separating them. DNA of the CDR3: TGCGCCAGCAGCCAGAACTATGCCGCCTACAATGAGCAGTTCTTC. It yields the protein CASSQNYAAYNEQFF.

A single count supports this clone. The rearrangement joins TRBV27 to TRBJ1-5, with D maybe TRBD1 (6 bases). The germline V and J ends were trimmed by 2 bases and 1 base, with 6 bases remaining between them. Per the germline V gene, CDR1 is MNHEY and CDR2 is SMNVEV (reference sequence). The CDR3 has 14 residues. This CDR3 is CASSLDRSNQPQHF. The CDR3 nucleotides read TGTGCCAGCAGTTTAGACAGGAGCAATCAGCCCCAGCATTTT.

V is TRBV6-5 and J is TRBJ1-2; no clear D. The CDR3 is 14 residues long. Germline V gene lookup returns CDR1 MNHEY and CDR2 SVGAGI. Trimming took 8 bases from V and 7 from J, leaving 20 bases between them. This CDR3 reads CASHGGLNSRGYTF. CDR3 nucleotides: TGTGCCAGCCACGGTGGGTTAAACAGCCGTGGCTACACCTTC.

The chain joins TRBV5-5 to TRBJ2-7, with D possibly being TRBD1 (6 bases). Germline CDR1 and CDR2: SGHKS and YYEKEE (reference sequence). This CDR3 region has 17 residues. Trimming left V 4 bases short and J 3 bases short, with 23 bases between. CDR3 residues: CASSRDIRQNFDYEQYF. CDR3 bases: TGTGCCAGCAGCCGGGACATTAGACAAAACTTTGACTACGAGCAGTACTTC.

The chain uses TRBV11-2 and TRBJ2-2; TRBD1 matches at 9 bases. The CDR3 is made up of 14 amino acids. The germline CDR1 and CDR2 sequences are SGHAT and FQNNGV. Trimming cost V 4 bases and J 6 bases; bases outside gene matches: 3. CDR3 residues: CASSSRDRAGELFF. DNA of the CDR3: TGTGCCAGCAGCTCCCGGGACAGGGCCGGGGAGCTGTTTTTT.

The chain couples TRBV7-2 to TRBJ2-7; possibly TRBD1 for D (6 bases). With 1 base removed from V and 1 base from J, the gap between germline ends came to 11 bases. The germline V gene encodes CDR1 SGHTA and CDR2 FQGNSA. The CDR3 has 15 residues. Written as DNA, the CDR3 is TGTGCCAGCAGCTTAGATAGGGGACATTCCTACGAGCAGTACTTC. Protein sequence: CASSLDRGHSYEQYF.

V gene TRBV29-1 combines with J gene TRBJ2-5; the D gene is possibly TRBD1 (6 bases). Trimming removed 4 bases from V and 2 bases from J, with 11 bases in between. Germline assignment: CDR1 SQVTM and CDR2 ANQGSEA. The CDR3 loop spans 13 amino acids. The CDR3 protein is CSVGGRGQETQYF. CDR3 DNA sequence: TGCAGCGTTGGAGGCAGGGGTCAAGAGACCCAGTACTTC.

The chain is built from TRBV29-1 and TRBJ1-1; 10 nucleotides agree with TRBD1. The CDR3 extends over 13 amino acids. V shed 6 bases, J shed 5 bases, and the junction held 6 bases outside the gene matches. Germline V gives CDR1 SQVTM, CDR2 ANQGSEA. CDR3 region: CSVAWDRGTEAFF. For the CDR3, the DNA is TGCAGCGTCGCCTGGGACAGGGGAACTGAAGCTTTCTTT.

The chain employs TRBV19 and TRBJ1-4; TRBD1 matches at 8 bases. There are 15 residues in the CDR3. The V gene end was trimmed by 6 bases and the J gene end by 6 bases; junction bases not matched to a gene: 9. Germline assignment: CDR1 LNHDA and CDR2 SQIVND (reference sequence). The CDR3 DNA sequence: TGTGCCAGTAGCCGTGACGGGACAGGACATGAAAAACTGTTTTTT. Its protein product is CASSRDGTGHEKLFF. The complete variable domain, with remaining parts taken from reference TRBV19 and TRBJ1-4, reads DGGITQSPKYLFRKEGQNVTLSCEQNLNHDAMYWYRQDPGQGLRLIYYSQIVNDFQKGDIAEGYSVSREKKESFPLTVTSAQKNPTAFYLCASSRDGTGHEKLFFGSGTQLSVL.